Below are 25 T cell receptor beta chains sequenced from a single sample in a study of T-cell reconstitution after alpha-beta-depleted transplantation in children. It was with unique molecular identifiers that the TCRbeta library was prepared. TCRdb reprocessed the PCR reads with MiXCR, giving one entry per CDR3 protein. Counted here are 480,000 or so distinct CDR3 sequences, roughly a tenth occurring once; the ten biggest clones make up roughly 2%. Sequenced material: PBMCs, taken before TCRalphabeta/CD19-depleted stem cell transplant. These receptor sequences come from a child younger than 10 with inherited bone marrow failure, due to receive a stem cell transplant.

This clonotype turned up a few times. The CDR3 DNA is TGTGCCATCAGTGAGCGCCGGGACAGGGGAGACTACGAGCAGTACTTC. Protein: CAISERRDRGDYEQYF. The rearrangement joins TRBV10-3 to TRBJ2-7; 10 bases line up with TRBD1. The CDR3 is made up of 16 amino acids. Germline V gene sequence: CDR1 ENHRY, CDR2 SYGVKD. V lost 2 bases, J lost 3 bases, and 7 bases stayed unmatched.

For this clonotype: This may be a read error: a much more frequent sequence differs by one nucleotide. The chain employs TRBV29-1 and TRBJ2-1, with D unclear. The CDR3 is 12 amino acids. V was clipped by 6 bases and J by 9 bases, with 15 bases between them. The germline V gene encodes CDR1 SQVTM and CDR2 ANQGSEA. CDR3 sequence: CSVARRASEQFF. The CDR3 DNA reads TGCAGCGTCGCCAGACGAGCTAGTGAGCAGTTCTTC.

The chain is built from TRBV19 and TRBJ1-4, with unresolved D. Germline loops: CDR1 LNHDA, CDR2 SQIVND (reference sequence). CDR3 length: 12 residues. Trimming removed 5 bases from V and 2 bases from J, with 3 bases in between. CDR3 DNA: TGTGCCAGTAGTCAGACTAATGAAAAACTGTTTTTT. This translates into CASSQTNEKLFF. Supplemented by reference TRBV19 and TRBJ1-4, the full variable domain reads DGGITQSPKYLFRKEGQNVTLSCEQNLNHDAMYWYRQDPGQGLRLIYYSQIVNDFQKGDIAEGYSVSREKKESFPLTVTSAQKNPTAFYLCASSQTNEKLFFGSGTQLSVL.

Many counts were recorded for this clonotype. CDR3 protein: CASSGSGGTDTQYF. In DNA form, the CDR3 reads TGTGCCAGCAGCGGTAGCGGGGGCACAGATACGCAGTATTTT. V gene TRBV9 combines with J gene TRBJ2-3; TRBD2 agrees at 8 bases. CDR1 SGDLS and CDR2 YYNGEE come from the germline V gene. The CDR3 loop spans 14 amino acids. The J segment lost 1 base and the V segment lost 3 bases, leaving 1 base of the junction unmatched.

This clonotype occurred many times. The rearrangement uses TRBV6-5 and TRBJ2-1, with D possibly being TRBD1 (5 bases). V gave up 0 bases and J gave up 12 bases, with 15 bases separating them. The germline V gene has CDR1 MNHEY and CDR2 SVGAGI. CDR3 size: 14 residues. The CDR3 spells CASSYSIVARAQFF. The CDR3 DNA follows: TGTGCCAGCAGTTACTCGATAGTAGCCAGGGCGCAGTTCTTC.

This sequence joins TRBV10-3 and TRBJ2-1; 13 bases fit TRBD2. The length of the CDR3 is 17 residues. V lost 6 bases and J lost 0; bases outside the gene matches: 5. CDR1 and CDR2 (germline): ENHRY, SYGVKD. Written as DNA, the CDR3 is TGTGCCATCAGGACTAGCGGGGGGTCCGCCTCCTACAATGAGCAGTTCTTC. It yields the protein CAIRTSGGSASYNEQFF.

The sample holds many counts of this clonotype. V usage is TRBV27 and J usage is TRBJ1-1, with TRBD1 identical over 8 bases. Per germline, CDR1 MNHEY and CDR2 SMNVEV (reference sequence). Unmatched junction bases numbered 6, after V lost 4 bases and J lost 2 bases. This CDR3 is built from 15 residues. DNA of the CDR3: TGTGCCAGCAGTTCCTGGACAGGGTCTAACACTGAAGCTTTCTTT. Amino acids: CASSSWTGSNTEAFF.

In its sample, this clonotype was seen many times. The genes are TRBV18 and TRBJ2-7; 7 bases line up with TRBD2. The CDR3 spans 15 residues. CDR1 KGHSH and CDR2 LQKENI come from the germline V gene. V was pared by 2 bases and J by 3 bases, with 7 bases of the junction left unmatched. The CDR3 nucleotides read TGTGCCAGCTCACCAGGGGGGACTACACGCTACGAGCAGTACTTC. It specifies CASSPGGTTRYEQYF. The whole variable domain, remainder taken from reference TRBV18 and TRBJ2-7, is NAGVMQNPRHLVRRRGQEARLRCSPMKGHSHVYWYRQLPEEGLKFMVYLQKENIIDESGMPKERFSAEFPKEGPSILRIQQVVRGDSAAYFCASSPGGTTRYEQYFGPGTRLTVT.

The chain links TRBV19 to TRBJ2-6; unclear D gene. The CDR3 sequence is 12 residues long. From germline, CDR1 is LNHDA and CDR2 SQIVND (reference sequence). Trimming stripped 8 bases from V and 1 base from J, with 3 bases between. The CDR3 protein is CASVSGANVLTF. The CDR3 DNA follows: TGTGCCAGTGTGTCTGGGGCCAACGTCCTGACTTTC.

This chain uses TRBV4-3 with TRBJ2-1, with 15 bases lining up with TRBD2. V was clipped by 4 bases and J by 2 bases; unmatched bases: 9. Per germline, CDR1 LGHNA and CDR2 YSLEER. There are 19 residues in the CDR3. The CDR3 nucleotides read TGCGCCAGCAGCCCGAATGGACTAGCGGGAGGGGAAGCCTACAATGAGCAGTTCTTC. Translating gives CASSPNGLAGGEAYNEQFF.

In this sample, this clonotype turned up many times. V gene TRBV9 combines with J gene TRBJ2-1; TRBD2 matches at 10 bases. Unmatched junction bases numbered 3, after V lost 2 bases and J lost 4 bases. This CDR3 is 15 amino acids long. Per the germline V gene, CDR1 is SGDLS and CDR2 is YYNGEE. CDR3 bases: TGTGCCAGCAGCGTTGGACTAGCGGAATACAATGAGCAGTTCTTC. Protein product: CASSVGLAEYNEQFF.

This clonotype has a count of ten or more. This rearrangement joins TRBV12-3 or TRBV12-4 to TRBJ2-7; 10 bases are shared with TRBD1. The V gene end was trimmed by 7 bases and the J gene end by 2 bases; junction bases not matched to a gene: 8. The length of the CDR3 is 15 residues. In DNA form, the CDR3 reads TGTGCCAGCACTTTGGGGGGACAGGGGACCTACGAGCAGTACTTC. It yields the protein CASTLGGQGTYEQYF.

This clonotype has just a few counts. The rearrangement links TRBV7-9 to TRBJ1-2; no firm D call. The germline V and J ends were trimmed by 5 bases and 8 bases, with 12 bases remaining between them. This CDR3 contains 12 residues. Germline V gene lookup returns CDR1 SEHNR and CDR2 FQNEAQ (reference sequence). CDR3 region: CASSTRESGYTF. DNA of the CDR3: TGTGCCAGCAGCACACGTGAATCAGGCTACACCTTC.

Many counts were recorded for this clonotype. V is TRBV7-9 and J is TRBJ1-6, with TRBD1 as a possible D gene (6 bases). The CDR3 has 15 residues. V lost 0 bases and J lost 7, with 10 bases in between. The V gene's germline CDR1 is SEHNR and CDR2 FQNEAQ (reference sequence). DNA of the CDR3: TGTGCCAGCAGCTTAGCCGGGGGCTTGAATTCACCCCTCCACTTT. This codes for CASSLAGGLNSPLHF.

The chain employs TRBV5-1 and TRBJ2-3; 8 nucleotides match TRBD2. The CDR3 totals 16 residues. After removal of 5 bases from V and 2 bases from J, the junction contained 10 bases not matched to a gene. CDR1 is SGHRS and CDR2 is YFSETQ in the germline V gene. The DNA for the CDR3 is TGCGCCAGCAGTCGAACCACTAGCGGCTTCACAGATACGCAGTATTTT. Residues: CASSRTTSGFTDTQYF.

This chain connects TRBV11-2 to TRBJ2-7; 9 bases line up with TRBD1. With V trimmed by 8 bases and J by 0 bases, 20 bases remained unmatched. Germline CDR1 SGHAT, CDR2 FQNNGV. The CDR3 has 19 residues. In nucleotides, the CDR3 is TGTGCCAGCTGCCAAGGTTACAGGGGGCATCGCGGGAACTCCTACGAGCAGTACTTC. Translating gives CASCQGYRGHRGNSYEQYF.

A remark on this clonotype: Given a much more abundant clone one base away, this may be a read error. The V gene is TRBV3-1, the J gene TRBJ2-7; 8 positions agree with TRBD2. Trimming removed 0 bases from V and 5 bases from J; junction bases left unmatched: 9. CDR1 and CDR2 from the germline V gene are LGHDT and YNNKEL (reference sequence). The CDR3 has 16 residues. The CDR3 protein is CASSQDPAGVLNEQYF. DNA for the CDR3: TGTGCCAGCAGCCAAGATCCAGCGGGAGTCCTCAACGAGCAGTACTTC.

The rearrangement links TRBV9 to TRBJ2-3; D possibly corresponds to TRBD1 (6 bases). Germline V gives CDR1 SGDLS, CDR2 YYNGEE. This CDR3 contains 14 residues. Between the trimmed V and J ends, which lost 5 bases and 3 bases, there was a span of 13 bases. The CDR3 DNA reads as TGTGCCAGCAGTGAGGGGGAGCTTACAGATACGCAGTATTTT. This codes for CASSEGELTDTQYF. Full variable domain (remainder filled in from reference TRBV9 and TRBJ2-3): DSGVTQTPKHLITATGQRVTLRCSPRSGDLSVYWYQQSLDQGLQFLIQYYNGEERAKGNILERFSAQQFPDLHSELNLSSLELGDSALYFCASSEGELTDTQYFGPGTRLTVL.

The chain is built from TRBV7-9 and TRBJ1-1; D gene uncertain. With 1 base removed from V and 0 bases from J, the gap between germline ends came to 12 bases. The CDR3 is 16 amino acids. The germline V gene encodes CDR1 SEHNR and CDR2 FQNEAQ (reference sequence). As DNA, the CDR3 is TGTGCCAGCAGCTTAGGTTTCCCGGCGATGAACACTGAAGCTTTCTTT. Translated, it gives CASSLGFPAMNTEAFF.

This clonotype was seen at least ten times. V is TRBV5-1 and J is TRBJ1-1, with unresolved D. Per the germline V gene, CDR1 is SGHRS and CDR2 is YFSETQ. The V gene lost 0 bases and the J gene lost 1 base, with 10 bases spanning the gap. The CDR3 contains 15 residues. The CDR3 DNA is TGCGCCAGCAGCTTGGGGGGTTTTGGGAACACTGAAGCTTTCTTT. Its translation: CASSLGGFGNTEAFF.

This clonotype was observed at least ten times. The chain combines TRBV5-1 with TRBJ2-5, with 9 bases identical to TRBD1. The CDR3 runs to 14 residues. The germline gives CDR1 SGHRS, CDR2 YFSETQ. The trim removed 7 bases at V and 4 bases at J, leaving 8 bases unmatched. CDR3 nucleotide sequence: TGCGCCAGCGGTTTGGGACAGGGTACAGAGACCCAGTACTTC. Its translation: CASGLGQGTETQYF. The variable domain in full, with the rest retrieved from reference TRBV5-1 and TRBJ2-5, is KAGVTQTPRYLIKTRGQQVTLSCSPISGHRSVSWYQQTPGQGLQFLFEYFSETQRNKGNFPGRFSGRQFSNSRSEMNVSTLELGDSALYLCASGLGQGTETQYFGPGTRLLVL.

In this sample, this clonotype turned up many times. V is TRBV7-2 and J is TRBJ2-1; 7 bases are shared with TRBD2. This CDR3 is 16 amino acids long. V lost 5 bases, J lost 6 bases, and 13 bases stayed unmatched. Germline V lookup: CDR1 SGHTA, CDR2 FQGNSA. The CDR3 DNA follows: TGTGCCAGCAGCCCTGGGGCGGCGGGAGCTTTCAATGAGCAGTTCTTC. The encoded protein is CASSPGAAGAFNEQFF.

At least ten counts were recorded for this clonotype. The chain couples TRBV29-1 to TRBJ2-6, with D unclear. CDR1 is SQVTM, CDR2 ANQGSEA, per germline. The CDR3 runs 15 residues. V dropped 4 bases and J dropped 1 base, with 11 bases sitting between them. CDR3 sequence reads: CSVVSTLSGANVLTF. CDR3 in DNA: TGCAGCGTTGTCTCGACACTGTCTGGGGCCAACGTCCTGACTTTC. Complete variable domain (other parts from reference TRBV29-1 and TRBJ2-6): SAVISQKPSRDICQRGTSLTIQCQVDSQVTMMFWYRQQPGQSLTLIATANQGSEATYESGFVIDKFPISRPNLTFSTLTVSNMSPEDSSIYLCSVVSTLSGANVLTFGAGSRLTVL.

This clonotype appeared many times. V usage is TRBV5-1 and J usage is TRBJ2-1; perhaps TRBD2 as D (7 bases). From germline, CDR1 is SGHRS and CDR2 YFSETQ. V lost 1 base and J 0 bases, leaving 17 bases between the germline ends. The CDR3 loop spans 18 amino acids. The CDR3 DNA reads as TGCGCCAGCAGCTTGCCCCGGGGGGCGGCAAGCTCCTACAATGAGCAGTTCTTC. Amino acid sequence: CASSLPRGAASSYNEQFF.

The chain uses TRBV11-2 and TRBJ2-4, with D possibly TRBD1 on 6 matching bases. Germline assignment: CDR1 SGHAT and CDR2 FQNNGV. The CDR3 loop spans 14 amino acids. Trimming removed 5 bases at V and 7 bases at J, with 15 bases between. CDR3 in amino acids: CASSAPGQLNIQYF. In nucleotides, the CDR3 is TGTGCCAGCAGCGCCCCGGGACAACTTAACATTCAGTACTTC.